This T cell receptor beta chain was recovered during a study of cytomegalovirus exposure and HLA in healthy donors. Use of 60 Vbeta and 13 Jbeta primers characterized the PCR. Sequencing was performed with immunoSEQ multiplex PCR; in TCRdb, only in-frame clones are kept and a portion is missing. The sample lists about 100,000 clones; roughly 76% were seen once. With 4 bases clipped from V and 5 bases from J, the junction kept 9 bases outside the gene matches. From germline, CDR1 is SNHLY and CDR2 FYNNEI. This CDR3 comprises 17 residues. Study outcomes and limitations: Fewer N-insertions (relative to the approximately 670-donor mean) were reportedly seen in an Asian-associated ancestry cluster in a later analysis. Presence/absence results assume similar sequencing depth per donor, which may not hold. As a later analysis showed, a missense DCLRE1C variant was linked to trimming of TCR beta V- and J-genes. A previous analysis found most TCR beta V segments productive roughly 90% or roughly 30% of the time.

This clone appeared a few times. Its antigen is not known. Source material: PBMCs. This TCR was recovered from a middle-aged man in good health and CMV-seronegative. The V and J genes are TRBV2 and TRBJ1-6, with 9 bases lining up with TRBD1. The CDR3 region is CASSAGLGTGNNSPLHF. The CDR3 DNA reads as TGTGCCAGCAGTGCGGGGCTGGGGACAGGGAATAATTCACCCCTCCACTTT.